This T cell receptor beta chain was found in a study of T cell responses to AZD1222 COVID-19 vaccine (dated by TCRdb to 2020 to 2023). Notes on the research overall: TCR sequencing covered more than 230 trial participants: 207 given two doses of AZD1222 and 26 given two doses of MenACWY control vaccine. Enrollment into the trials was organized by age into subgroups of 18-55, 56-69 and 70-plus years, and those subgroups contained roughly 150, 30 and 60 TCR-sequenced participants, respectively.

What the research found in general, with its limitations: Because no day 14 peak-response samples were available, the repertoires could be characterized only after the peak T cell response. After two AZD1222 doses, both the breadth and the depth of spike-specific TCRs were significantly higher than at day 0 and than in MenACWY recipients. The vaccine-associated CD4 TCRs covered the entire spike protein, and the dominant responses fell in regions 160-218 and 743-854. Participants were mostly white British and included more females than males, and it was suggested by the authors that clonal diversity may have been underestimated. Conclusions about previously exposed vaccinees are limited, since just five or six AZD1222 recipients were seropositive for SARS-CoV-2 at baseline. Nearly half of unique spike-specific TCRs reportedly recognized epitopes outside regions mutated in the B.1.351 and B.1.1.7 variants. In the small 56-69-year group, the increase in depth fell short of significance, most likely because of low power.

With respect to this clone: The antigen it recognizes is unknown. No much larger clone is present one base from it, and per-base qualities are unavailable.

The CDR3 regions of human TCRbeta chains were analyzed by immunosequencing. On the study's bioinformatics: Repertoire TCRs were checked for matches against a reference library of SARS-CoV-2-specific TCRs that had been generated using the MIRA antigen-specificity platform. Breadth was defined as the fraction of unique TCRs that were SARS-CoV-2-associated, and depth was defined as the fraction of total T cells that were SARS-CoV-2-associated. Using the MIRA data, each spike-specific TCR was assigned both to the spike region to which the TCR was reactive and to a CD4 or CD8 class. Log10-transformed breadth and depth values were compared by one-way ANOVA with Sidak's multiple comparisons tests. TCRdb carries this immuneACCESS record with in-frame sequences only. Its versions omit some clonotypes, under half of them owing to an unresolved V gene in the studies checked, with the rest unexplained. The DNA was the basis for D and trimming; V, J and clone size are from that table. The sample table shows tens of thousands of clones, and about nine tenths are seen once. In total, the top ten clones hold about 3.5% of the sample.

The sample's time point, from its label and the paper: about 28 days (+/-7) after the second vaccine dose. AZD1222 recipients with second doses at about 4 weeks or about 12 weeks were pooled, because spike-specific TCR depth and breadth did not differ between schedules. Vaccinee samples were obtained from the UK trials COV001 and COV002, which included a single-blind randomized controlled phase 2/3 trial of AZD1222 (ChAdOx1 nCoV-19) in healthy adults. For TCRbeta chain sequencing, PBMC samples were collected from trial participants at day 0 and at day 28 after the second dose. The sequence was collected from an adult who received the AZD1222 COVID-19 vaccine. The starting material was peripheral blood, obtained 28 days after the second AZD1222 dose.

The CDR3 protein is CASSPSPAFYGYTF. The DNA is TGTGCCAGTAGTCCCTCTCCAGCCTTCTATGGCTACACCTTC. Here the chain combines TRBV19 and TRBJ1-2; too little of a D gene remains to name it. The CDR3 runs 14 residues from the cysteine to the phenylalanine. The only DNA kept is the CDR3, 42 bases in frame from the first base. CDR1 and CDR2 were assigned from the germline V gene (reference sequence) as LNHDA and SQIVND. V is shortened by 5 bases, J by 4 bases, and the region joining them spans 14 bases.